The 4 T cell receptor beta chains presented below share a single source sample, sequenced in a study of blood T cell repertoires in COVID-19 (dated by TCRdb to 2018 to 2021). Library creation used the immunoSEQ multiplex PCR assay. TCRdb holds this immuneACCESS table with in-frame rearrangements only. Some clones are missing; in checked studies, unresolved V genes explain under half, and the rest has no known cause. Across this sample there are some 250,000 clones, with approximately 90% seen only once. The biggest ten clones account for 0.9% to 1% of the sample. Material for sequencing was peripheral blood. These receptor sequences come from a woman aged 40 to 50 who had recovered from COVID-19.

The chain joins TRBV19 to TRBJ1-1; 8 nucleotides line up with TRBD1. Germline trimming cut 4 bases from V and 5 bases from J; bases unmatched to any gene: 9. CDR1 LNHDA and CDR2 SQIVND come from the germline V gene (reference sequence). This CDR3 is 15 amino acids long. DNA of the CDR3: TGTGCCAGTAGTAGCCAGGGGGCTGGTAGGACTGAAGCTTTCTTT. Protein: CASSSQGAGRTEAFF.

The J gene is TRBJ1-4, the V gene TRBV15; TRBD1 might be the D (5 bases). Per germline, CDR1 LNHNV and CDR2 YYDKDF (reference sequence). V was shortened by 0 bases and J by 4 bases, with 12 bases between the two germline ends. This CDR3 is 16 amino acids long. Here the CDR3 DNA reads TGTGCCACCAGCAGAGACGGGACGGGGGGTAATGAAAAACTGTTTTTT. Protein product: CATSRDGTGGNEKLFF.

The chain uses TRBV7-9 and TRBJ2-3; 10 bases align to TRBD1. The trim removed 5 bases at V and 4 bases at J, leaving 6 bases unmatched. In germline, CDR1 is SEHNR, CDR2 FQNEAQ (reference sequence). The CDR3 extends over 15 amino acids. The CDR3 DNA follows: TGTGCCAGCAGCCCCGGGACAGGGGTCCCAGATACGCAGTATTTT. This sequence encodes CASSPGTGVPDTQYF. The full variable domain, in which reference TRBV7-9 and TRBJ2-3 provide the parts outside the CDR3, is DTGVSQNPRHKITKRGQNVTFRCDPISEHNRLYWYRQTLGQGPEFLTYFQNEAQLEKSRLLSDRFSAERPKGSFSTLEIQRTEQGDSAMYLCASSPGTGVPDTQYFGPGTRLTVL.

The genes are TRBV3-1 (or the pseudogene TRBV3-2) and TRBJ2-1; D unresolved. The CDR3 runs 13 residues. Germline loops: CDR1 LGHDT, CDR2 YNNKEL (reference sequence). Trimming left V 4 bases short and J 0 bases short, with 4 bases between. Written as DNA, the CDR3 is TGTGCCAGCAGCCGGCCCTCCTACAATGAGCAGTTCTTC. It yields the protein CASSRPSYNEQFF.